The following is a TCR beta chain sequence with its context. Its antigen remains undetermined. Base qualities are not provided; no much larger clone lies one nucleotide away. The data originate from a study of lymphopenia after photon versus proton radiotherapy (dated by TCRdb to between 2018 and 2020). About the full investigation: The study compared the immunological effects of photon versus proton radiation therapy in patients with gastrointestinal tumors who developed high-grade lymphopenia. The cohort comprised about 20 patients with gastrointestinal tumors who received either photon or proton therapy and then developed lymphopenia. The goal of the study was to characterize the differences between the two radiation modalities in how they affect the immune system.

The library was built by means of the immunoSEQ multiplex PCR assay. T cell repertoires were profiled by deep sequencing of rearranged TCR beta loci, alongside multiparametric flow cytometry. TCRdb holds this immuneACCESS table with in-frame rearrangements only. Some clones are missing; in checked studies, unresolved V genes explain under half, and the rest has no known cause. The table for this sample lists around 62,000 clones; roughly 84% of them were counted only once. Of the sample, about 1.9% falls within the top ten clones. General conclusions and limits of the study: The survival association was assessed only in patients who died, and the authors presented better survival with proton therapy as a possibility rather than a demonstrated result. During treatment, patients who received proton therapy stayed relatively stable, whereas patients who received photon therapy lost naive T cells and TCR diversity and gained effector/memory populations. After the lymphocyte count nadir, photon-treated repertoires showed oligoclonal expansion, especially of CD8+ Temra cells, which drove the drop in diversity. Across the cohort, an inverse correlation was found between a larger post-nadir drop in TCR diversity and overall survival time among patients who died.

The germline ends are 15 bases apart after V is trimmed by 5 bases and J by 8 bases. The CDR1 and CDR2 encoded by the germline V gene are SGHTA and FQGNSA. The CDR3 sequence holds 13 residues, the cysteine and phenylalanine included. CDR3 DNA is the only sequence kept; it has 39 bases, read in frame from the first base. The sequence joins TRBV7-2 to TRBJ1-2; the D gene cannot be resolved reliably. This sequence originates from a man between 60 and 70 years old with pancreatic cancer. The sequencing used peripheral blood, collected from a patient treated with proton-based radiotherapy. DNA sequence: TGTGCCAGCAGCCTCCGCCGGGCGGAGGGCTACACCTTC. This encodes CASSLRRAEGYTF.